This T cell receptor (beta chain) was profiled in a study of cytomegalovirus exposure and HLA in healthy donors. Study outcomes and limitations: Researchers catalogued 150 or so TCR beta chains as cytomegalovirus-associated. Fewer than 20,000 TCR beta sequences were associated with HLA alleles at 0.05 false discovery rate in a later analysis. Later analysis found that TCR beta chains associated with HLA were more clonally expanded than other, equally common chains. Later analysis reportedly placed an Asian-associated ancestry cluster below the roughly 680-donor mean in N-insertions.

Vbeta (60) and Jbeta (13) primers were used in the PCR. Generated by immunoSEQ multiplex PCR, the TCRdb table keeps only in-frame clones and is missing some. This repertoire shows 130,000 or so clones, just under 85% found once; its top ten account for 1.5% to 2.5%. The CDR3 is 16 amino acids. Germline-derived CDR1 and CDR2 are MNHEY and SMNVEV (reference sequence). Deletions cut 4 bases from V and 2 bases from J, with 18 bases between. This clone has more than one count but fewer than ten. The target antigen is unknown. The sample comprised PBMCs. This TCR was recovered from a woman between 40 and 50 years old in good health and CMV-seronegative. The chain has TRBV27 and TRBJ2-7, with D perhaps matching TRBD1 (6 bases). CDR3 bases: TGTGCCAGCAGTTCCCGACCCGACAGGTACCCCTACGAGCAGTACTTC. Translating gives CASSSRPDRYPYEQYF.